The 30 T cell receptor beta chains below come from one sample, sequenced in a study of T-cell memory formation after mild COVID-19. TCRdb passed the 5' RACE reads through MiXCR, listing each CDR3 protein once. Counted here are about 210,000 distinct CDR3 sequences, around 26% occurring once; the ten biggest clones make up roughly 11%. Sequenced material: PBMCs or a T cell subset sorted from them (not recorded which). All receptors come from an adult woman who had mild COVID-19 (a few samples of this study predate the infection). Cell type and time point are not known.

The V call is TRBV12-3 or TRBV12-4, the J call TRBJ1-1; D is possibly TRBD1 (5 bases). V dropped 3 bases and J dropped 7 bases, with 12 bases sitting between them. The CDR3 has 13 residues. CDR3 nucleotide sequence: TGTGCCAGCAGTTTCGGCAGGGTCAGTGAAGCTTTCTTT. It yields the protein CASSFGRVSEAFF.

The chain couples TRBV7-9 to TRBJ2-2; TRBD2 might be the D (5 bases). Germline V gene lookup returns CDR1 SEHNR and CDR2 FQNEAQ (reference sequence). V was trimmed by 1 base and J by 8 bases, leaving 8 bases between them. The CDR3 sequence is 13 residues long. This CDR3 is CASSLVAYGELFF. Here the CDR3 DNA reads TGTGCCAGCAGCTTAGTAGCGTATGGGGAGCTGTTTTTT. Variable domain in full (rest from reference TRBV7-9 and TRBJ2-2): DTGVSQNPRHKITKRGQNVTFRCDPISEHNRLYWYRQTLGQGPEFLTYFQNEAQLEKSRLLSDRFSAERPKGSFSTLEIQRTEQGDSAMYLCASSLVAYGELFFGEGSRLTVL.

This clonotype has more than one count but fewer than ten. The chain joins TRBV5-1 to TRBJ1-5; 7 nucleotides align to TRBD1. The length of the CDR3 is 15 residues. V shed 1 base, J shed 4 bases, and the junction held 5 bases outside the gene matches. The germline CDR1 and CDR2 sequences are SGHRS and YFSETQ. The CDR3 here is CASSLSGQENQPQHF. The CDR3 nucleotides read TGCGCCAGCAGCTTGTCCGGACAGGAGAATCAGCCCCAGCATTTT.

This clonotype showed up just a few times. V is TRBV9 and J is TRBJ2-3, with unresolved D. Trimming removed 0 bases at V and 1 base at J, with 15 bases between. The CDR3 consists of 17 residues. Germline V gene sequence: CDR1 SGDLS, CDR2 YYNGEE. The CDR3 coding sequence is TGTGCCAGCAGCGTAGCCCCCAGGCCGGAGCGCACAGATACGCAGTATTTT. This encodes CASSVAPRPERTDTQYF.

This clonotype was detected only a few times. The V and J genes are TRBV7-9 and TRBJ2-1; 9 bases are shared with TRBD2. Germline trimming cut 5 bases from V and 4 bases from J; bases unmatched to any gene: 3. The CDR3 runs 14 residues. CDR1 is SEHNR and CDR2 is FQNEAQ in the germline V gene (reference sequence). CDR3 region: CASSPSGTYNEQFF. The CDR3 bases are TGTGCCAGCAGCCCTAGCGGGACTTACAATGAGCAGTTCTTC.

The V gene is TRBV7-6, the J gene TRBJ1-1, with 8 positions matching TRBD1. Germline trimming cut 5 bases from V and 3 bases from J; bases unmatched to any gene: 8. Per germline, CDR1 SGHVS and CDR2 FNYEAQ. The CDR3 covers 15 residues. The CDR3 region has the DNA TGTGCCAGCAGCGGAACCAGGGGGCCTGACACTGAAGCTTTCTTT. This gives the protein CASSGTRGPDTEAFF.

The chain links TRBV25-1 to TRBJ2-3; 13 positions match TRBD2. V trimming: 6 bases; J trimming: 1 base; junction bases outside the gene matches: 10. CDR3 length equals 18 residues. Germline CDR1 reads MGHDK; CDR2 reads SYGVNS. For the CDR3, the DNA is TGTGCCAGCAGGGAGGGGACTAGCGGGGCGCCACGCACAGATACGCAGTATTTT. Translating it yields CASREGTSGAPRTDTQYF.

This clonotype was counted a single time. The V and J genes are TRBV12-3 or TRBV12-4 and TRBJ2-7; D is uncertain. V lost 5 bases to trimming and J lost 0 bases, with 14 bases between them. This CDR3 contains 15 residues. CDR3 DNA: TGTGCCAGCAGTGCAGGACGTCGTCCCTCCTACGAGCAGTACTTC. Its protein is CASSAGRRPSYEQYF.

The gene calls are TRBV7-2 and TRBJ1-2; weak D call: TRBD1 (6 bases). Trimming shortened V by 6 bases and J by 6 bases, and 11 bases separated the two germline ends. Germline CDR1 SGHTA, CDR2 FQGNSA. The CDR3 covers 12 residues. CDR3 bases: TGTGCCAGCAGGGGACATCGAGATGGCTACACCTTC. Translation gives CASRGHRDGYTF.

This clonotype was counted ten times or more. The rearrangement joins TRBV12-3 or TRBV12-4 to TRBJ2-3, with D hard to call. The CDR3 spans 18 residues. Trimming left V 2 bases short and J 0 bases short, with 18 bases between. The CDR3 DNA follows: TGTGCCAGCAGTTTAAATTCCGGGCGGATATCTAGCACAGATACGCAGTATTTT. Translated, it gives CASSLNSGRISSTDTQYF.

This sequence joins TRBV12-3 or TRBV12-4 and TRBJ2-2; the match to TRBD1 covers 11 bases. The V and J ends lost 8 bases and 7 bases, in that order; junction bases with no gene match: 9. This CDR3 spans 15 amino acids. Here the CDR3 reads CASSTRTGGIGELFF. The DNA for the CDR3 is TGTGCCAGCTCAACCCGGACAGGGGGCATCGGGGAGCTGTTTTTT.

The table lists this clonotype with a few counts. CDR3 sequence (DNA): TGTGCCAGCAGTACAGACTTCTACGAGCAGTACTTC. Encoded protein: CASSTDFYEQYF. The chain joins TRBV2 to TRBJ2-7; D gene uncertain. The germline gives CDR1 SNHLY, CDR2 FYNNEI. The V and J ends lost 5 bases and 3 bases respectively, with 8 bases between them. This CDR3 has 12 amino acids.

The table lists this clonotype with a count of one. This sequence joins TRBV18 and TRBJ1-5, with 8 bases lining up with TRBD1. This CDR3 is 15 amino acids long. The V and J ends lost 6 bases and 3 bases, in that order; junction bases with no gene match: 7. Germline V CDR1 and CDR2: KGHSH, LQKENI. The CDR3 coding sequence is TGTGCCAGCTCTCCGACAGGGGTCAACAATCAGCCCCAGCATTTT. The encoded protein is CASSPTGVNNQPQHF.

In its sample, this clonotype was seen many times. As DNA, the CDR3 is TGCGCCAGCAGCTTCGTGGCGGGGGGCTCTTACAATGAGCAGTTCTTC. Translation gives CASSFVAGGSYNEQFF. The chain joins TRBV5-1 to TRBJ2-1; 8 bases line up with TRBD2. Germline V CDR1 and CDR2: SGHRS, YFSETQ. The CDR3 is 16 residues long. J lost 4 bases, V lost 2 bases, and 8 bases had no gene match. Supplemented by reference TRBV5-1 and TRBJ2-1, the full variable domain reads KAGVTQTPRYLIKTRGQQVTLSCSPISGHRSVSWYQQTPGQGLQFLFEYFSETQRNKGNFPGRFSGRQFSNSRSEMNVSTLELGDSALYLCASSFVAGGSYNEQFFGPGTRLTVL.

This clonotype came up many times. The chain uses TRBV3-1 and TRBJ1-1, with TRBD1 matching 12 bases. CDR1 is LGHDT, CDR2 YNNKEL, per germline (reference sequence). V lost 3 bases, J lost 6 bases, and 5 bases stayed unmatched. There are 15 residues in the CDR3. CDR3 protein: CASSQLGTGGPEAFF. Written as DNA, the CDR3 is TGTGCCAGCAGCCAGTTAGGGACAGGGGGCCCTGAAGCTTTCTTT.

The V call is TRBV12-3 or TRBV12-4, the J call TRBJ1-2; 7 positions match TRBD1. The CDR3 length is 14 residues. With 6 bases clipped from V and 7 bases from J, the junction kept 11 bases outside the gene matches. The CDR3 DNA reads as TGTGCCAGCAGACTACAGGGGCACCCTCGTGGCTACACCTTC. The encoded protein is CASRLQGHPRGYTF.

This clonotype was seen a handful of times. J is TRBJ2-5 and V is TRBV10-3; weak D call: TRBD2 (6 bases). V lost 3 bases, J lost 5 bases, and 7 bases lay in between. The germline V gene has CDR1 ENHRY and CDR2 SYGVKD. The CDR3 has 12 amino acids. This chain's CDR3 is CAISELAETQYF. The DNA of the CDR3 is TGTGCCATCAGTGAACTAGCCGAGACCCAGTACTTC.

This clonotype was seen ten or more times. This rearrangement joins TRBV27 to TRBJ2-3, with 10 bases fitting TRBD2. Germline V lookup: CDR1 MNHEY, CDR2 SMNVEV (reference sequence). CDR3 length equals 17 residues. J was trimmed by 3 bases and V by 2 bases; bases with no gene match: 8. The CDR3 DNA reads TGTGCCAGCAGTTTAAGCGGGGGGGCATCATTAACAGATACGCAGTATTTT. It is translated as CASSLSGGASLTDTQYF.

CDR3 sequence (DNA): TGTGCCATCAGTGTAATTGGTGGGGGGCCCTACAATGAGCAGTTCTTC. Protein: CAISVIGGGPYNEQFF. This chain uses TRBV10-3 with TRBJ2-1; D assignment may be TRBD1 or TRBD2 (6 bases each). The V end lost 4 bases, the J end lost 2 bases, and 15 bases lay between the germline ends. This CDR3 has 16 residues. Germline CDR1 and CDR2: ENHRY and SYGVKD.

This chain joins TRBV20-1 and TRBJ2-4; 8 bases align to TRBD2. Germline V gene data show CDR1 as DFQATT and CDR2 as SNEGSKA (reference sequence). This CDR3 contains 16 residues. After removal of 3 bases from V and 3 bases from J, the junction contained 10 bases not matched to a gene. The CDR3 region is CSASVYREGGKNIQYF. For the CDR3, the DNA is TGCAGTGCTAGTGTTTACCGGGAGGGGGGCAAAAACATTCAGTACTTC.

This chain joins TRBV12-5 and TRBJ2-1, with 7 bases matching TRBD1. Germline loops: CDR1 LGHNT, CDR2 FRNRAP. The CDR3 is 13 amino acids. Losses at the gene ends were 5 bases for V and 6 bases for J; bases not matched to a gene: 4. The CDR3 reads CASGETGFNEQFF. CDR3 DNA sequence: TGTGCTAGTGGTGAGACAGGGTTCAATGAGCAGTTCTTC.

The chain uses TRBV6-5 and TRBJ2-1; D tentatively reads TRBD1 or TRBD2 (7 bases each). Germline CDR1 reads MNHEY; CDR2 reads SVGAGI. The CDR3 runs to 15 residues. Trimming removed 1 base at V and 5 bases at J, with 12 bases between. DNA for the CDR3: TGTGCCAGCAGTTACTACTCAGGGGGGGACAATGAGCAGTTCTTC. Translation: CASSYYSGGDNEQFF.

The CDR3 sequence is CASSQYFTDTQYF. Here the CDR3 DNA reads TGTGCCAGCAGCCAGTACTTCACAGATACGCAGTATTTT. The V gene is TRBV7-6, the J gene TRBJ2-3; no clear D. Germline CDR1 SGHVS, CDR2 FNYEAQ. Deletions cut 5 bases from V and 2 bases from J, with 8 bases between. The CDR3 has 13 amino acids.

The chain has TRBV7-2 and TRBJ1-6, with unresolved D. The CDR3 has 14 residues. With 5 bases removed from V and 12 bases from J, the gap between germline ends came to 17 bases. Germline CDR1 is SGHTA and CDR2 is FQGNSA. CDR3 loop: CASSITGSSRPLHF. CDR3 DNA: TGTGCCAGCAGCATTACCGGGAGCTCCCGACCCCTCCACTTT.

V is TRBV6-6 and J is TRBJ2-7, with 7 nucleotides matching TRBD1. The J segment lost 6 bases and the V segment lost 0 bases, leaving 5 bases of the junction unmatched. This CDR3 has 14 amino acids. In germline, CDR1 is MNHNY, CDR2 SVGAGI (reference sequence). In DNA, the CDR3 is TGTGCCAGCAGTTACTCAAGGGGGCTTAGCGAGCAGTACTTC. The encoded protein is CASSYSRGLSEQYF.

The V gene is TRBV7-3, the J gene TRBJ2-7, with 11 positions matching TRBD2. CDR1 and CDR2 (germline): SGHTA, FQGTGA. Trimming at V came to 5 bases and at J to 2 bases, leaving 5 bases not matched to a gene. The CDR3 sequence is 15 residues long. The CDR3 coding sequence is TGTGCCAGCAGCCCAACTAGCGGGAGTACCTACGAGCAGTACTTC. It translates to CASSPTSGSTYEQYF.

This chain connects TRBV4-2 to TRBJ2-5; weak D call: TRBD2 (5 bases). The CDR3 is made up of 13 amino acids. Between the trimmed V and J ends, which lost 1 base and 2 bases, there was a span of 5 bases. Germline assignment: CDR1 LGHNA and CDR2 YNFKEQ. The CDR3 DNA is TGTGCCAGCAGCCAAGGGGAGCAAGAGACCCAGTACTTC. Translated: CASSQGEQETQYF.

The chain carries TRBV5-1 and TRBJ2-7; 9 bases are shared with TRBD1. Germline loops: CDR1 SGHRS, CDR2 YFSETQ. V lost 4 bases and J lost 3; bases outside the gene matches: 5. The CDR3 totals 14 residues. The CDR3 DNA reads TGCGCCAGCAGCCGGGACAGGGTTTTCTACGAGCAGTACTTC. Its translation is CASSRDRVFYEQYF.

The V call is TRBV12-5, the J call TRBJ2-1; D is undetermined. V shed 8 bases and J shed 0 bases, with 11 bases lying between them. CDR3 size: 14 residues. CDR1 is LGHNT, CDR2 FRNRAP, per germline. CDR3 bases: TGTGCTAGTTGCCACCTGAGCTCCTACAATGAGCAGTTCTTC. It encodes CASCHLSSYNEQFF. The full variable domain, rest sourced from reference TRBV12-5 and TRBJ2-1, is DARVTQTPRHKVTEMGQEVTMRCQPILGHNTVFWYRQTMMQGLELLAYFRNRAPLDDSGMPKDRFSAEMPDATLATLKIQPSEPRDSAVYFCASCHLSSYNEQFFGPGTRLTVL.

The gene calls are TRBV5-1 and TRBJ1-2, with D unresolved. Trimming took off 10 bases at V and 4 bases at J, with 11 bases between the two ends. Looked up from germline, CDR1 is SGHRS and CDR2 is YFSETQ. The CDR3 has 11 residues. CDR3 sequence reads: CALPPGYGYTF. CDR3 in DNA: TGCGCCCTCCCTCCGGGCTATGGCTACACCTTC. The full variable domain, with the rest looked up from reference TRBV5-1 and TRBJ1-2, is KAGVTQTPRYLIKTRGQQVTLSCSPISGHRSVSWYQQTPGQGLQFLFEYFSETQRNKGNFPGRFSGRQFSNSRSEMNVSTLELGDSALYLCALPPGYGYTFGSGTRLTVV.